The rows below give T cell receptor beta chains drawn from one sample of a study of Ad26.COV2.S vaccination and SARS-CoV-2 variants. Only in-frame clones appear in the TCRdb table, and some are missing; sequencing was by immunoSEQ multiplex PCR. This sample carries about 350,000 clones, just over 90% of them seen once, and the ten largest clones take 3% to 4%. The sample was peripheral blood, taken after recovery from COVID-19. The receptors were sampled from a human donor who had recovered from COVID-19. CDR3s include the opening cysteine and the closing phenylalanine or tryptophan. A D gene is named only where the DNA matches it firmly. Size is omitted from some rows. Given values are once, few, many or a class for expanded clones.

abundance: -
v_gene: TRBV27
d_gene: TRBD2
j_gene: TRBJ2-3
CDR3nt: TGTGCCAGCAGTAGAACTAGCGGGGGGGCCGGGGATACGCAGTATTTT
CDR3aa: CASSRTSGGAGDTQYF

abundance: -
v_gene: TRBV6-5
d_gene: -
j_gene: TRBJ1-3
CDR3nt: TGTGCCAGCAGTCCTTCTGGAAACACCATATATTTT
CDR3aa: CASSPSGNTIYF

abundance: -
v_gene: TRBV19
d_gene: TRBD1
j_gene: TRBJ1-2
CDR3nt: TGTGCCAGTCGAGGGACAGGGAAGGCTCAAGATGGCTACACCTTC
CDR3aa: CASRGTGKAQDGYTF

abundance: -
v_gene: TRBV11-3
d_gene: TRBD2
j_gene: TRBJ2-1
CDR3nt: TGTGCCAGCAGCTTAGGCAGCGGGGGGGCCTATGAGCAGTTCTTC
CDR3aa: CASSLGSGGAYEQFF

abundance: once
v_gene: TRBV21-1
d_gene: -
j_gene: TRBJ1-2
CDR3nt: TGTGCCAGCAGCAAAACAGCGATGGATGTAAACTATGGCTACACCTTC
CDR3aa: CASSKTAMDVNYGYTF

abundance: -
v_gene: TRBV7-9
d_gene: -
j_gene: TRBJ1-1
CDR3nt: TGTGCCAGCAGCCCAGACGCCTCCTGGCGCACTGAAGCTTTCTTT
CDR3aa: CASSPDASWRTEAFF

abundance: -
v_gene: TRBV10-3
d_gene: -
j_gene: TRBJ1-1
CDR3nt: TGTGCTTCCGCATCGAACACTGAAGCTTTCTTT
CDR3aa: CASASNTEAFF

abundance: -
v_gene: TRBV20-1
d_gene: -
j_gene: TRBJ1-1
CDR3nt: TGCAGCGGGATGAACACTGAAGCTTTCTTT
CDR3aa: CSGMNTEAFF

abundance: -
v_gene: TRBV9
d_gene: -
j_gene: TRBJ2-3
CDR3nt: TGTGCCAGCAGCGTAGTCCCCTCTACAGATACGCAGTATTTT
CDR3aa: CASSVVPSTDTQYF

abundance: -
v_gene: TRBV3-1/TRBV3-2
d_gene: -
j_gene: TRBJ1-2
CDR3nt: TGTGCCAGCAGCCAAGATGGAGGGGACCCAGGGTTCAATGGCTACACCTTC
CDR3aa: CASSQDGGDPGFNGYTF

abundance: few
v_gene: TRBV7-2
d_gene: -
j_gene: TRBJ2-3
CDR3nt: TGTGCCAGCAGCTTAGGGTCTAGGACCCGGGATACGCAGTATTTT
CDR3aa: CASSLGSRTRDTQYF

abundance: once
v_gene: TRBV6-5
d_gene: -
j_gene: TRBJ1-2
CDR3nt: TGTGCCAGCAGTTACTTATTTAAGGATGGCTACACCTTC
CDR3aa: CASSYLFKDGYTF

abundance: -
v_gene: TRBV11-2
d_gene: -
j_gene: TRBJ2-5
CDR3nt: TGTGCCAGCAGCTTAACCCCGACGCGGCAAGAGACCCAGTACTTC
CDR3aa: CASSLTPTRQETQYF

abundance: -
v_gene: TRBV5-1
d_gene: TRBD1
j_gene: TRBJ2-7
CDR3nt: TGCGCCAGCAAGGGGACAGGGGGTTTCTACGAGCAGTACTTC
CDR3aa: CASKGTGGFYEQYF

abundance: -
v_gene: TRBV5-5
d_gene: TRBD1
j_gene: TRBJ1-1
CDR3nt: TGTGCCAGCAGACCCGGACAGGGGGTCACTGAAGCTTTCTTT
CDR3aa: CASRPGQGVTEAFF

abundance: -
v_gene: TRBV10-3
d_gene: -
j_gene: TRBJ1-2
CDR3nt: TGTGCCATCAGTAGACAGTATGGCTACACCTTC
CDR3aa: CAISRQYGYTF

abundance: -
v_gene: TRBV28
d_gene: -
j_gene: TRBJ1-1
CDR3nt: TGTGCCAGCAGTTCACCCAGCATAGGTATCACTGAAGCTTTCTTT
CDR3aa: CASSSPSIGITEAFF

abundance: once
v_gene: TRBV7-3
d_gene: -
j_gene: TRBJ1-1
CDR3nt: TGTGCCACCGGCCGGGGCGCGAACACTGAAGCTTTCTTT
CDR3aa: CATGRGANTEAFF

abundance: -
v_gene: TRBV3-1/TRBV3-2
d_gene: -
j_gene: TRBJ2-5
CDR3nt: TGTGCCAGCAGCCAGGGGGGCCGGGAGACCCAGTACTTC
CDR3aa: CASSQGGRETQYF

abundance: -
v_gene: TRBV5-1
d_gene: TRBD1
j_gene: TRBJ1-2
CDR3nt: TGCGCCAGCAGGGCCGGGACAGCTAATTCTAACTATGGCTACACCTTC
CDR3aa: CASRAGTANSNYGYTF

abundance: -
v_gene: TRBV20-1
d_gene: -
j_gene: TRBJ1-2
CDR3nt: TGCAGTGCTACTTATCAGGGGGGCTACACCTTC
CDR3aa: CSATYQGGYTF

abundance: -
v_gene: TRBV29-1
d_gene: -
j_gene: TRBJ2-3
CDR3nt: TGCAGCGTTTCAGGGACTGCAAAAGGAGATACGCAGTATTTT
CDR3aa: CSVSGTAKGDTQYF

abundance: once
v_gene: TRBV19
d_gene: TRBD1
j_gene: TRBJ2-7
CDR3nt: TGTGCCAGTAGTAAGGGCCGGGACAGGGGGCTGTACGAGCAGTACTTC
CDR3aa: CASSKGRDRGLYEQYF

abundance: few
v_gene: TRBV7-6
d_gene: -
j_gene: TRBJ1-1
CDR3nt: TGTGCCAGCAGCTTAGGGATGAACACTGAAGCTTTCTTT
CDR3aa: CASSLGMNTEAFF

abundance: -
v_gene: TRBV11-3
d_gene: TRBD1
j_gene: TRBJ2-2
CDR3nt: TGTGCCAGCAGCCCTACGACAGGGTTCCCCGGGGAGCTGTTTTTT
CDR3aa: CASSPTTGFPGELFF

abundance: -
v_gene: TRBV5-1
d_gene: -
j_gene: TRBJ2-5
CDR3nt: TGCGCCAGCACCGCCCGACTAGATTCGGAGACCCAGTACTTC
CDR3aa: CASTARLDSETQYF

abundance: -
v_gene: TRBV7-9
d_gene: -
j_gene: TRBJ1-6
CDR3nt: TGTGCCAGCAGCTTAGCGCAGATTTATAATTCACCCCTCCACTTT
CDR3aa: CASSLAQIYNSPLHF

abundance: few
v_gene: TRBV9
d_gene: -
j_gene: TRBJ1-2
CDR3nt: TGTGCCAGCAGAGAAGGTGCCTATGGCTACACCTTC
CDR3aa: CASREGAYGYTF

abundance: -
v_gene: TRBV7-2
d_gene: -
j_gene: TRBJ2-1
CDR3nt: TGTGCCAGCAGCTTAGCTTTAGGGAACAATGAGCAGTTCTTC
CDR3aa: CASSLALGNNEQFF

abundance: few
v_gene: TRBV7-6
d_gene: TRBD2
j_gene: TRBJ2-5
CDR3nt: TGTGCCAGCAGCTTAGCGCTAAAGAGCGGGGGGGCCCTGGGAGAGACCCAGTACTTC
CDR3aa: CASSLALKSGGALGETQYF

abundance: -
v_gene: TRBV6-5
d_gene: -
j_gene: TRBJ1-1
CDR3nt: TGTGCCAGCAGTTACGGGCGGAACACTGAAGCTTTCTTT
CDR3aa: CASSYGRNTEAFF

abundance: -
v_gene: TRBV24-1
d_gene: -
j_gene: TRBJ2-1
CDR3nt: TGTGCCACCAGTGGGACTGGCTACAATGAGCAGTTCTTC
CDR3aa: CATSGTGYNEQFF

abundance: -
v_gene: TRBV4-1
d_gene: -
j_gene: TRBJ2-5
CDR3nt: TGCGCCAGCAGCCCGAGGGCAGGGCCCGAAGAGACCCAGTACTTC
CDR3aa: CASSPRAGPEETQYF

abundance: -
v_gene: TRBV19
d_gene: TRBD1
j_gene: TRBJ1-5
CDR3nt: TGTGCCAGTAGTGCCCCGGGACAGGGGGCTGTTAGCAATCAGCCCCAGCATTTT
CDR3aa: CASSAPGQGAVSNQPQHF

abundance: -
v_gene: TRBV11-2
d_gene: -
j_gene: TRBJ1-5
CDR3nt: TGTGCCAGCAGCTTGTCGGTTGGGCATCAGCCCCAGCATTTT
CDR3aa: CASSLSVGHQPQHF

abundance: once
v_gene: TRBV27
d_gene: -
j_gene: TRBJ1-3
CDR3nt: TGTGCCAGCATCCTTCTAGGCCGACAGGCCCCTCGAGGAAACACCATATATTTT
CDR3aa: CASILLGRQAPRGNTIYF

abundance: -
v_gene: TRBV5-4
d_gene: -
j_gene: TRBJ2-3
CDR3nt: TGTGCCAGCAGCTCCCCGAACGGGGGATTAGATACGCAGTATTTT
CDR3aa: CASSSPNGGLDTQYF

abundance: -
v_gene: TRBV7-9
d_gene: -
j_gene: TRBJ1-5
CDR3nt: TGTGCCAGCAGCGCAATGGACGGTAGCAATCAGCCCCAGCATTTT
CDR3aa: CASSAMDGSNQPQHF

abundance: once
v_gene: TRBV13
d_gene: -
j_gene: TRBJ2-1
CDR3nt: TGTGCCAGCAGCCGAATCGGATACAATGAGCAGTTCTTC
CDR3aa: CASSRIGYNEQFF

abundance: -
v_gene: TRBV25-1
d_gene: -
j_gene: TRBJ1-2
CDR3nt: TGTGCCAGCAGTGAACTCTCCGACAGAAACTATGGCTACACCTTC
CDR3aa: CASSELSDRNYGYTF

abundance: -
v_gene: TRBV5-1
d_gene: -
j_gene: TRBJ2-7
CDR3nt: TGCGCCAGCAGCACGCCCCCAACCTACGAGCAGTACTTC
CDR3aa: CASSTPPTYEQYF

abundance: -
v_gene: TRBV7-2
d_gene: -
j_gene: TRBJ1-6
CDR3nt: TGTGCCAGCAGCTCCCGCAGGGGCGAGAGACCCTATAATTCACCCCTCCACTTT
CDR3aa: CASSSRRGERPYNSPLHF

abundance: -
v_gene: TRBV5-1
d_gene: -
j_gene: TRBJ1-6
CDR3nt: TGCGCCAGCAGCCAACTCGACAGTTGGAGTTCACCCCTCCACTTT
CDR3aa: CASSQLDSWSSPLHF

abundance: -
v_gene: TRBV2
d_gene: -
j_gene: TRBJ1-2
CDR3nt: TGTGCCAGCAGTGAAAACAGGGCCCGGGGCTATGGCTACACCTTC
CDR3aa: CASSENRARGYGYTF

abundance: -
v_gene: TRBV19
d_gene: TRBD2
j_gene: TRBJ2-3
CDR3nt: TGTGCCAGTAGTATCACCCCCCCCGGGGGGGTAGATACGCAGTATTTT
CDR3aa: CASSITPPGGVDTQYF

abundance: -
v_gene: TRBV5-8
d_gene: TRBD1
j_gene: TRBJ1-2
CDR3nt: TGTGCCAGCAGCTTGGCGGGGGACAGTGTCTATGGCTACACCTTC
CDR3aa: CASSLAGDSVYGYTF

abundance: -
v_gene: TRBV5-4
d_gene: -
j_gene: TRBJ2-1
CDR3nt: TGTGCCAGCAGCTTGATCTCGAGCCGCCGCCCGCGGGAGCAGTTCTTC
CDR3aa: CASSLISSRRPREQFF

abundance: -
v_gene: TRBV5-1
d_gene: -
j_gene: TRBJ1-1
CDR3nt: TGCGCCAGCAGCGCGAGGACAGCTTACCTTATGAACACTGAAGCTTTCTTT
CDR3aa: CASSARTAYLMNTEAFF

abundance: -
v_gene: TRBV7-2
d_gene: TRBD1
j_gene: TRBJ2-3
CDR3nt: TGTGCCAGCAGCTCGGGACAGGGGCGAGGAAGCACAGATACGCAGTATTTT
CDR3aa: CASSSGQGRGSTDTQYF

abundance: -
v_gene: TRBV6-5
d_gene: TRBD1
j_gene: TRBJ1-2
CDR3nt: TGTGCCAGCAGAAAAGGACAGGGGACAGGAATTGGCTACACCTTC
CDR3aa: CASRKGQGTGIGYTF